One sample yielded the 2 T cell receptor beta chains listed below, sequenced in a study of vaccination and CD4 T cells after COVID-19. Sequencing of cultured CD4+ T cell DNA used the Oncomine TCR Beta short-read assay. TCRdb called the PCR reads again in MiXCR, with one record for every CDR3 protein. The sample lists approximately 21,000 distinct CDR3 sequences, around a quarter occurring once. Their cognate antigens are unknown. Documented treatment: approximately 10-day PBMC culture with coronavirus spike peptide pools or control peptides (ViraFEST assay). Sequences were obtained from cultured CD4+ T cells from blood. The receptor set was obtained from a human donor with COVID-19.

The chain is built from TRBV5-1 and TRBJ1-3; D unresolved. CDR1 SGHRS and CDR2 YFSETQ come from the germline V gene. V lost 0 bases, J lost 0 bases, and 7 bases lay in between. This CDR3 has 15 amino acids. This CDR3 reads CASSLAWSSGNTIYF. For the CDR3, the DNA is TGCGCCAGCAGCTTGGCCTGGAGCTCTGGAAACACCATATATTTT.

The chain joins TRBV9 to TRBJ1-2; D is perhaps TRBD1 (6 bases). The germline V gene has CDR1 SGDLS and CDR2 YYNGEE. The CDR3 consists of 14 residues. The V end lost 3 bases, the J end lost 0 bases, and 9 bases lay between the germline ends. The CDR3 region is CASSGTASNYGYTF. As DNA, the CDR3 is TGTGCCAGCAGCGGGACAGCCTCTAACTATGGCTACACCTTC.